The 29 T cell receptor beta chains reported below all come from one sample, sequenced in a study of T cells after yellow fever vaccination. MiXCR was run by TCRdb on the 5' RACE reads, yielding one entry per CDR3 protein. The repertoire has fewer than 20,000 distinct CDR3 sequences, about 4% of them found once; the top ten carry roughly 0.4%. This specimen consisted of PBMCs, either bulk or a sorted T-cell subset (CD4+, CD8+, memory, or dextramer-sorted; not recorded which), obtained 15 days after the yellow fever booster vaccination. These TCRs come from a man under 40 who received the YFV17D yellow fever vaccine.

This clonotype was seen ten or more times. CDR3 residues: CSARDLGALTYGYTF. The CDR3 coding sequence is TGCAGTGCTAGAGATCTAGGGGCCTTGACTTATGGCTACACCTTC. The rearrangement uses TRBV20-1 and TRBJ1-2; perhaps TRBD1 as D (5 bases). This CDR3 comprises 15 residues. Per the germline V gene, CDR1 is DFQATT and CDR2 is SNEGSKA (reference sequence). The germline V and J ends were trimmed by 0 bases and 5 bases, with 16 bases remaining between them.

This clonotype was counted many times. At one boundary the junction diverges from the germline segment, which might be a read error. The chain recombines TRBV7-7 with TRBJ2-6; D gene unclear. The CDR3 is 18 residues long. Per germline, CDR1 SSHAT and CDR2 FNYEAQ (reference sequence). CDR3 in DNA: TGTGCTAGCAGCTTAGCCCCCGGCGGAGCAGGAGGGGCCAACGTCCTGACTTTC. Protein product: CASSLAPGGAGGANVLTF.

The table lists this clonotype with many counts. V is TRBV29-1 and J is TRBJ2-1; perhaps TRBD1 as D (6 bases). Germline loops: CDR1 SQVTM, CDR2 ANQGSEA. V lost 6 bases and J lost 4, with 13 bases in between. The CDR3 has 13 amino acids. The CDR3 protein is CSVRDTQYNEQFF. The CDR3 coding sequence is TGCAGCGTACGGGACACCCAGTACAATGAGCAGTTCTTC.

This clonotype was counted at least ten times. This chain links TRBV6-2 or TRBV6-3 with TRBJ1-5; D not certain. Germline V lookup: CDR1 MNHEY, CDR2 SVGEGT. V lost 1 base and J lost 7, with 8 bases in between. CDR3 length: 13 residues. The CDR3, as DNA: TGTGCCAGCAGTTACTTACAAGGACAGCCCCAGCATTTT. It codes for CASSYLQGQPQHF.

This clonotype was seen at least ten times. CDR3 bases: TGTGCCACCAGCAGAGAGGCCCAAAGCTCCTACAATGAGCAGTTCTTC. This gives the protein CATSREAQSSYNEQFF. The rearrangement links TRBV15 to TRBJ2-1; D gene ambiguous. This CDR3 comprises 16 residues. Trimming removed 0 bases at V and 0 bases at J, with 9 bases between. CDR1 is LNHNV, CDR2 YYDKDF, per germline (reference sequence).

Ten or more counts support this clonotype. V usage is TRBV29-1 and J usage is TRBJ2-3; TRBD1 is a possible D gene (5 bases). V lost 4 bases to trimming and J lost 5 bases, with 22 bases between them. Germline assignment: CDR1 SQVTM and CDR2 ANQGSEA. The CDR3 is made up of 16 amino acids. The CDR3 DNA reads as TGCAGCGTTGCCCCCCGCCCGGTCGCAGGGATAGATACGCAGTATTTT. Translated: CSVAPRPVAGIDTQYF.

This clonotype is deemed medium-sized. The rearrangement joins TRBV7-3 to TRBJ2-2; TRBD1 matches 11 bases. This CDR3 is built from 21 residues. Trimming took 4 bases from V and 0 from J; bases not matched to a gene: 16. CDR1 and CDR2 (germline): SGHTA, FQGTGA. The CDR3 nucleotides are TGTGCCAGCAGCTCAAACCATTACCTAGGACAGGGGGCACCGAACACCGGGGAGCTGTTTTTT. Its translation is CASSSNHYLGQGAPNTGELFF.

This clonotype came up many times. The chain joins TRBV30 to TRBJ2-1; 9 bases align to TRBD1. The CDR3 length is 17 residues. Germline V CDR1 and CDR2: GTSNPN, SVGIG (reference sequence). V lost 2 bases and J lost 2; bases outside the gene matches: 10. CDR3 region: CAWSYRGRSPPYNEQFF. The CDR3 nucleotides read TGTGCCTGGAGTTACAGGGGGCGATCACCCCCCTACAATGAGCAGTTCTTC. Full variable domain (remainder filled in from reference TRBV30 and TRBJ2-1): SQTIHQWPATLVQPVGSPLSLECTVEGTSNPNLYWYRQAAGRGLQLLFYSVGIGQISSEVPQNLSASRPQDRQFILSSKKLLLSDSGFYLCAWSYRGRSPPYNEQFFGPGTRLTVL.

This clonotype was counted at least ten times. The chain links TRBV7-2 to TRBJ2-3; TRBD1 matches 10 bases. CDR3 size: 16 residues. J lost 1 base, V lost 9 bases, and 10 bases had no gene match. Germline V gives CDR1 SGHTA, CDR2 FQGNSA. The CDR3: CASRTGTGAGTDTQYF. The CDR3 nucleotides read TGTGCCAGTCGAACAGGGACAGGGGCTGGCACAGATACGCAGTATTTT.

J is TRBJ2-1 and V is TRBV4-3, with TRBD2 as a possible D gene (5 bases). Per the germline V gene, CDR1 is LGHNA and CDR2 is YSLEER. The CDR3 extends over 15 amino acids. Trimming cost V 4 bases and J 6 bases, with 16 bases left between them. CDR3 residues: CASSPVGGAGNEQFF. For the CDR3, the DNA is TGCGCCAGCAGCCCAGTTGGAGGTGCGGGCAATGAGCAGTTCTTC.

This clonotype was seen at least ten times. The V gene is TRBV4-2, the J gene TRBJ2-7; no clear D. V was clipped by 0 bases and J by 0 bases, with 6 bases between them. This CDR3 spans 14 amino acids. The germline V gene encodes CDR1 LGHNA and CDR2 YNFKEQ. The CDR3 is CASSQDSSSYEQYF. The CDR3 coding sequence is TGTGCCAGCAGCCAAGATTCAAGCTCCTACGAGCAGTACTTC.

This clonotype appeared many times. The V and J genes are TRBV7-2 and TRBJ2-1; D not certain. Germline V gene lookup returns CDR1 SGHTA and CDR2 FQGNSA. CDR3 size: 14 residues. V lost 3 bases, J lost 4 bases, and 10 bases lay in between. The CDR3 is CASSLGSRYNEQFF. The CDR3 DNA is TGTGCCAGCAGCTTGGGATCTAGATACAATGAGCAGTTCTTC. The full variable domain, rest sourced from reference TRBV7-2 and TRBJ2-1, is GAGVSQSPSNKVTEKGKDVELRCDPISGHTALYWYRQSLGQGLEFLIYFQGNSAPDKSGLPSDRFSAERTGGSVSTLTIQRTQQEDSAVYLCASSLGSRYNEQFFGPGTRLTVL.

This clonotype was observed at least ten times. The V and J genes are TRBV28 and TRBJ2-7; D perhaps matches TRBD1 (6 bases). The CDR3 is 13 residues long. Deletions cut 5 bases from V and 7 bases from J, with 15 bases between. CDR1 is MDHEN, CDR2 SYDVKM, per germline. For the CDR3, the DNA is TGTGCCAGCAGTCCCCTACAGGGTAGGGAGCAGTACTTC. As protein: CASSPLQGREQYF.

This clonotype was recorded many times. The V gene is TRBV29-1, the J gene TRBJ2-1, with 11 bases lining up with TRBD2. There are 13 residues in the CDR3. Germline CDR1 reads SQVTM; CDR2 reads ANQGSEA. The V segment lost 6 bases and the J segment 5 bases; nucleotides outside the gene matches: 3. The CDR3 DNA reads TGCAGCGTGGGACTAGCGGTTCACAATGAGCAGTTCTTC. Protein: CSVGLAVHNEQFF.

This clonotype was seen repeatedly, ten times or more. This chain links TRBV12-3 or TRBV12-4 with TRBJ1-2, with TRBD1 as a possible D gene (6 bases). V was pared by 3 bases and J by 8 bases, with 13 bases between. CDR3 length equals 13 residues. The CDR3 DNA follows: TGTGCCAGCAGTTTCCCAGGGGAGGACGGCTACACCTTC. Translation gives CASSFPGEDGYTF.

This clonotype qualifies as medium-sized (0.01 to 0.1%). The chain has TRBV4-3 and TRBJ2-3; 11 bases are a match to TRBD2. V trimming: 0 bases; J trimming: 4 bases; junction bases outside the gene matches: 9. The CDR3 totals 18 residues. Germline V gives CDR1 LGHNA, CDR2 YSLEER. CDR3 in DNA: TGCGCCAGCAGCCAAGATAGCGGGAGGGCCTCAGGACCAGATACGCAGTATTTT. The encoded protein is CASSQDSGRASGPDTQYF.

This clonotype was counted many times. The rearrangement uses TRBV4-3 and TRBJ2-2; D remains ambiguous. The CDR3 runs to 14 residues. V was pared by 4 bases and J by 5 bases, with 11 bases between. Per germline, CDR1 LGHNA and CDR2 YSLEER. The CDR3 DNA sequence: TGCGCCAGCAGCCCCATTGGCCTTACCGGGGAGCTGTTTTTT. The encoded protein is CASSPIGLTGELFF.

This clonotype was seen at least ten times. The chain uses TRBV12-3 or TRBV12-4 and TRBJ2-1, with D perhaps TRBD2 (6 bases). V was shortened by 7 bases and J by 7 bases, with 20 bases between the two germline ends. The CDR3 spans 15 residues. CDR3 bases: TGTGCCAGCACCCCAGTCCAAACGGGGGTAAATGAGCAGTTCTTC. Protein product: CASTPVQTGVNEQFF.

Many counts were recorded for this clonotype. The V call is TRBV7-9, the J call TRBJ2-1; 7 bases line up with TRBD2. CDR3 length equals 17 residues. Germline loops: CDR1 SEHNR, CDR2 FQNEAQ (reference sequence). V gave up 3 bases and J gave up 7 bases; unmatched junction bases: 15. CDR3 in amino acids: CASSLIWTRPLHNEQFF. The CDR3 bases are TGTGCCAGCAGCTTGATTTGGACTAGGCCGCTTCATAATGAGCAGTTCTTC.

There are many counts of this clonotype. This chain joins TRBV28 and TRBJ2-5; weak D call: TRBD2 (7 bases). Germline V lookup: CDR1 MDHEN, CDR2 SYDVKM. This CDR3 contains 15 residues. V gave up 0 bases and J gave up 2 bases, with 10 bases separating them. CDR3 DNA: TGTGCCAGCAGTTTATGGAAGGGGGGGCAAGAGACCCAGTACTTC. Its translation is CASSLWKGGQETQYF.

This clonotype appeared many times. The chain recombines TRBV19 with TRBJ2-2, with 14 nucleotides matching TRBD2. J lost 7 bases, V lost 4 bases, and 8 bases had no gene match. The CDR3 contains 17 residues. Germline-derived CDR1 and CDR2 are LNHDA and SQIVND (reference sequence). The CDR3 protein is CASSTSGTSGSRGELFF. The CDR3 region has the DNA TGTGCCAGTAGTACCTCCGGGACTAGCGGGAGCCGCGGGGAGCTGTTTTTT.

This clonotype occurred many times. V usage is TRBV11-1 and J usage is TRBJ2-7; the D gene is possibly TRBD2 (7 bases). This CDR3 has 15 amino acids. Germline CDR1 is SGHAT and CDR2 is FQDESV (reference sequence). Trimming removed 5 bases from V and 0 bases from J, with 14 bases in between. CDR3 sequence: CASSQAGDNSYEQYF. The CDR3 DNA reads TGTGCCAGCAGCCAGGCGGGGGACAACTCCTACGAGCAGTACTTC.

By share, this clonotype ranks as medium-sized. The chain couples TRBV7-2 to TRBJ2-3, with D tentatively TRBD1 (5 bases). The germline gives CDR1 SGHTA, CDR2 FQGNSA. V gave up 0 bases and J gave up 10 bases, with 5 bases separating them. This CDR3 has 11 residues. The CDR3 spells CASSLAQAQYF. The CDR3 nucleotides read TGTGCCAGCAGCTTAGCACAGGCGCAGTATTTT.

V usage is TRBV5-1 and J usage is TRBJ2-1, with D unclear. Deletions cut 1 base from V and 4 bases from J, with 15 bases between. Germline-derived CDR1 and CDR2 are SGHRS and YFSETQ. The CDR3 is 16 amino acids. CDR3 region: CASSLMESAIYNEQFF. The DNA of the CDR3 is TGCGCCAGCAGCTTGATGGAGTCAGCCATATACAATGAGCAGTTCTTC.

This clonotype was counted many times. This sequence joins TRBV20-1 and TRBJ2-7, with 8 positions matching TRBD2. The junction had 13 bases not matched to a gene; V was cut back by 0 bases and J by 6 bases. The CDR3 runs to 16 residues. Germline CDR1 and CDR2: DFQATT and SNEGSKA (reference sequence). The DNA for the CDR3 is TGCAGTGCTAGAGATCTAACTAGCGGCTCTTTGGGCGAGCAGTACTTC. Its protein is CSARDLTSGSLGEQYF.

This clonotype showed up many times. The chain links TRBV29-1 to TRBJ1-2, with TRBD1 matching 9 bases. CDR3 length: 14 amino acids. Germline lookup yields CDR1 SQVTM and CDR2 ANQGSEA. With V trimmed by 5 bases and J by 7 bases, 11 bases remained unmatched. The CDR3 sequence is CSVRSGTGPGGYTF. CDR3 in DNA: TGCAGCGTTCGGTCCGGGACAGGGCCCGGTGGCTACACCTTC.

This clonotype was picked up many times. The rearrangement uses TRBV6-5 and TRBJ1-1; TRBD1 is a possible D gene (6 bases). This CDR3 comprises 15 residues. Trimming shortened V by 7 bases and J by 2 bases, and 17 bases separated the two germline ends. CDR1 MNHEY and CDR2 SVGAGI come from the germline V gene. The CDR3 sequence: CASTPVGQRNTEAFF. In nucleotides, the CDR3 is TGTGCCAGCACCCCTGTTGGACAGAGAAACACTGAAGCTTTCTTT.

This clonotype has a count of ten or more. The gene calls are TRBV15 and TRBJ2-2, with 10 bases lining up with TRBD2. V gave up 5 bases and J gave up 5 bases; unmatched junction bases: 8. Germline V gene data show CDR1 as LNHNV and CDR2 as YYDKDF (reference sequence). The CDR3 is 16 residues long. DNA of the CDR3: TGTGCCACCAGCGGGCAAGCGGGAGGGCCGACCGGGGAGCTGTTTTTT. Protein: CATSGQAGGPTGELFF. Full variable domain (missing parts from reference TRBV15 and TRBJ2-2): DAMVIQNPRYQVTQFGKPVTLSCSQTLNHNVMYWYQQKSSQAPKLLFHYYDKDFNNEADTPDNFQSRRPNTSFCFLDIRSPGLGDTAMYLCATSGQAGGPTGELFFGEGSRLTVL.

This clonotype was seen ten or more times. The genes are TRBV14 and TRBJ2-1, with 11 bases matching TRBD2. The CDR3 contains 18 residues. CDR1 is SGHDN and CDR2 is FVKESK in the germline V gene. J was trimmed by 4 bases and V by 1 base; bases with no gene match: 9. The CDR3 bases are TGTGCCAGCAGCCAAGTGTTCAGGGGACTAGCGGAGTACAATGAGCAGTTCTTC. Translated, it gives CASSQVFRGLAEYNEQFF.